These 23 T cell receptor beta chains came from one sample sequenced in a study of T-cell memory formation after mild COVID-19. In TCRdb, the 5' RACE reads were re-called with MiXCR into one record per CDR3 protein. The sample holds tens of thousands of distinct CDR3 sequences, 10% to 15% seen once. Sequencing was done on a sample of PBMCs or a T cell subset sorted from them (not recorded which). The receptors derive from a man younger than 35 who had mild COVID-19 (a few samples of this study predate the infection). Cell type and time point are not known.

Ten or more counts support this clonotype. The chain employs TRBV20-1 and TRBJ2-3, with 13 nucleotides matching TRBD2. The V gene's germline CDR1 is DFQATT and CDR2 SNEGSKA (reference sequence). The CDR3 runs to 15 residues. Trimming removed 3 bases from V and 10 bases from J; junction bases left unmatched: 10. This chain's CDR3 is CSARHWTSGGPAQYF. The DNA of the CDR3 is TGCAGTGCTAGGCATTGGACTAGCGGGGGCCCTGCGCAGTATTTT.

The sample holds many counts of this clonotype. CDR3 sequence reads: CASSWDGTGYNEQFF. The CDR3 nucleotides read TGTGCCAGCAGCTGGGACGGGACAGGGTACAATGAGCAGTTCTTC. The chain couples TRBV11-2 to TRBJ2-1; TRBD1 matches 9 bases. This CDR3 spans 15 amino acids. Germline V gene sequence: CDR1 SGHAT, CDR2 FQNNGV. The V gene end was trimmed by 4 bases and the J gene end by 4 bases; junction bases not matched to a gene: 5.

The rearrangement uses TRBV20-1 and TRBJ1-2; TRBD1 matches 10 bases. V dropped 1 base and J dropped 2; count of bases not matched to a gene: 1. The CDR3 contains 14 residues. CDR1 is DFQATT, CDR2 SNEGSKA, per germline (reference sequence). The CDR3: CSARGDRGNYGYTF. The CDR3 nucleotides read TGCAGTGCTAGAGGGGACAGGGGAAACTATGGCTACACCTTC.

This clonotype was picked up a small number of times. The chain employs TRBV5-7 and TRBJ2-4, with D perhaps matching TRBD1 or TRBD2 (5 bases each). TRBV5-7 has ORF status, its function being uncertain. This CDR3 region has 13 residues. Trimming cost V 8 bases and J 0 bases, with 9 bases left between them. The CDR3 here is CARRGLAKNIQYF. CDR3 nucleotides: TGTGCCAGGAGGGGTTTAGCCAAAAACATTCAGTACTTC.

V is TRBV29-1 and J is TRBJ1-2; D gene ambiguous. This CDR3 comprises 8 residues. Trimming took 6 bases from V and 8 from J, leaving 4 bases between them. Germline V gene lookup returns CDR1 SQVTM and CDR2 ANQGSEA. This chain's CDR3 is CSVGGYTF. The CDR3 DNA reads as TGCAGCGTAGGGGGCTACACCTTC.

The CDR3 loop is CASSPLGLNTGELFF. CDR3 DNA sequence: TGTGCCAGCAGTCCCTTGGGCTTGAACACCGGGGAGCTGTTTTTT. The chain uses TRBV27 and TRBJ2-2; D gene uncertain. This CDR3 spans 15 amino acids. V lost 5 bases to trimming and J lost 1 base, with 11 bases between them. The germline CDR1 and CDR2 sequences are MNHEY and SMNVEV (reference sequence).

The V and J genes are TRBV7-9 and TRBJ2-6; 8 bases agree with TRBD1. The junction had 7 bases not matched to a gene; V was cut back by 3 bases and J by 15 bases. The CDR3 is made up of 13 amino acids. The V gene's germline CDR1 is SEHNR and CDR2 FQNEAQ (reference sequence). This CDR3 reads CASSFVQDRALTF. CDR3 sequence (DNA): TGTGCCAGCAGCTTTGTGCAGGACAGGGCCCTGACTTTC.

The V gene is TRBV7-2, the J gene TRBJ1-2; tentative D call: TRBD1 (6 bases). Per the germline V gene, CDR1 is SGHTA and CDR2 is FQGNSA. The CDR3 loop spans 15 amino acids. Trimming took 1 base from V and 1 from J, leaving 10 bases between them. Here the CDR3 reads CASSLDGQHNYGYTF. The DNA for the CDR3 is TGTGCCAGCAGCTTAGACGGACAGCATAACTATGGCTACACCTTC.

This chain joins TRBV5-4 and TRBJ2-3; D assignment may be TRBD1 or TRBD2 (5 bases each). CDR3 length equals 15 residues. The germline gives CDR1 SGHNT, CDR2 YYREEE (reference sequence). The V end lost 4 bases, the J end lost 4 bases, and 16 bases lay between the germline ends. The CDR3 reads CASSQGRSEADTQYF. CDR3 DNA: TGTGCCAGCAGCCAGGGACGGTCGGAGGCAGATACGCAGTATTTT. Filled out from reference TRBV5-4 and TRBJ2-3, the complete variable domain reads ETGVTQSPTHLIKTRGQQVTLRCSSQSGHNTVSWYQQALGQGPQFIFQYYREEENGRGNFPPRFSGLQFPNYSSELNVNALELDDSALYLCASSQGRSEADTQYFGPGTRLTVL.

This clonotype occurred many times. The chain combines TRBV5-1 with TRBJ1-2; unclear D gene. Germline V gene sequence: CDR1 SGHRS, CDR2 YFSETQ. V was trimmed by 4 bases and J by 3 bases, leaving 10 bases between them. The CDR3 is 13 residues long. CDR3 sequence reads: CASSQDSDYGYTF. CDR3 DNA sequence: TGCGCCAGCAGCCAGGACTCTGACTATGGCTACACCTTC.

This clonotype was detected many times. The chain has TRBV29-1 and TRBJ2-1; TRBD1 might be the D (6 bases). The V gene lost 6 bases and the J gene lost 0 bases, with 24 bases spanning the gap. There are 18 residues in the CDR3. CDR1 SQVTM and CDR2 ANQGSEA come from the germline V gene. The CDR3 nucleotides read TGCAGCGTGCCTAACGGCAGGGGTCTTCCGAGCTCCTACAATGAGCAGTTCTTC. Translating it yields CSVPNGRGLPSSYNEQFF.

This clonotype was seen repeatedly, ten times or more. The genes are TRBV6-4 and TRBJ2-3; D may be TRBD2 (7 bases). This CDR3 has 14 residues. Trimming left V 2 bases short and J 4 bases short, with 10 bases between. Germline V gene lookup returns CDR1 MRHNA and CDR2 SNTAGT. CDR3 bases: TGTGCCAGCAGTGACGGGGGGGCCTCAGATACGCAGTATTTT. Protein sequence: CASSDGGASDTQYF.

The chain joins TRBV10-3 to TRBJ2-3, with D perhaps matching TRBD2 (6 bases). The CDR3 contains 15 residues. V was pared by 3 bases and J by 0 bases, with 10 bases between. Germline V gene data show CDR1 as ENHRY and CDR2 as SYGVKD. CDR3 DNA: TGTGCCATCAGTGATCGGCGGGGCAGCACAGATACGCAGTATTTT. This encodes CAISDRRGSTDTQYF.

Only a few counts were recorded for this clonotype. The chain links TRBV5-6 to TRBJ2-3; D is possibly TRBD1 or TRBD2 (5 bases each). The germline CDR1 and CDR2 sequences are SGHDT and YYEEEE. The ends were cut back, 4 bases at V and 7 bases at J, with 10 bases in the middle. There are 12 residues in the CDR3. The CDR3 DNA is TGTGCCAGCAGCCAGCAGGGACATACGCAGTATTTT. Encoded protein: CASSQQGHTQYF.

This clonotype was seen at least ten times. J is TRBJ1-5 and V is TRBV5-1; 12 bases map to TRBD1. V gave up 4 bases and J gave up 6 bases; unmatched junction bases: 11. The CDR3 covers 17 residues. Looked up from germline, CDR1 is SGHRS and CDR2 is YFSETQ. Here the CDR3 reads CASSPDPGTGGRQPQHF. The CDR3 DNA sequence: TGCGCCAGCAGCCCCGATCCAGGGACAGGGGGCCGTCAGCCCCAGCATTTT.

With regard to this clonotype: A much larger clone sits a single nucleotide away, making a read error possible. The CDR3 protein is CATSREQKETQYF. CDR3 sequence (DNA): TGTGCCACCAGCAGAGAACAAAAAGAGACCCAGTACTTC. The rearrangement joins TRBV15 to TRBJ2-5; D gene ambiguous. V shed 0 bases and J shed 3 bases, with 5 bases lying between them. The CDR3 has 13 amino acids. Germline CDR1 LNHNV, CDR2 YYDKDF (reference sequence). Using reference TRBV15 and TRBJ2-5 for the parts outside the CDR3, the full variable domain is DAMVIQNPRYQVTQFGKPVTLSCSQTLNHNVMYWYQQKSSQAPKLLFHYYDKDFNNEADTPDNFQSRRPNTSFCFLDIRSPGLGDTAMYLCATSREQKETQYFGPGTRLLVL.

This clonotype has at least ten counts. This rearrangement joins TRBV5-1 to TRBJ2-7, with D possibly being TRBD1 or TRBD2 (7 bases each). Between the trimmed V and J ends, which lost 4 bases and 5 bases, there was a span of 19 bases. Germline CDR1 reads SGHRS; CDR2 reads YFSETQ. The CDR3 sequence is 15 residues long. The CDR3, as DNA: TGCGCCAGCAGCCCCGGGAGCGGGACAGCTCACGAGCAGTACGTC. Protein product: CASSPGSGTAHEQYV.

The CDR3 coding sequence is TGCAGTGCTACACCGGGACTCCCCTCTGGGGCCAACGTCCTGACTTTC. It specifies CSATPGLPSGANVLTF. The chain recombines TRBV20-1 with TRBJ2-6; TRBD2 might be the D (6 bases). Germline-derived CDR1 and CDR2 are DFQATT and SNEGSKA (reference sequence). The CDR3 contains 16 residues. V was pared by 4 bases and J by 0 bases, with 13 bases between.

The chain couples TRBV7-2 to TRBJ1-6, with D possibly being TRBD1 (5 bases). V was trimmed by 11 bases and J by 8 bases, leaving 13 bases between them. The CDR3 extends over 12 amino acids. Germline V gene lookup returns CDR1 SGHTA and CDR2 FQGNSA. The DNA for the CDR3 is TGTGCCGTAGGGGCACAGTATTCACCCCTCCACTTT. Translation: CAVGAQYSPLHF.

The V call is TRBV12-3 or TRBV12-4, the J call TRBJ1-5; D ambiguous. This CDR3 has 12 amino acids. The V end lost 5 bases, the J end lost 9 bases, and 11 bases lay between the germline ends. The CDR3 DNA is TGTGCCAGCAGTCTTCCTGCGGGGCCCCAGCATTTT. Its protein is CASSLPAGPQHF.

This clonotype was seen a handful of times. The rearrangement uses TRBV7-2 and TRBJ2-3; 8 bases match TRBD2. This CDR3 is built from 15 residues. Germline V gene sequence: CDR1 SGHTA, CDR2 FQGNSA. Germline trimming cut 3 bases from V and 6 bases from J; bases unmatched to any gene: 8. The CDR3 here is CASSFGLAQGDTQYF. The CDR3 nucleotides are TGTGCCAGCAGCTTCGGACTAGCCCAGGGGGATACGCAGTATTTT.

This clonotype came up many times. The CDR3: CASSLEVSTGKQFF. CDR3 in DNA: TGCGCCAGCAGCTTGGAGGTATCCACGGGGAAGCAGTTCTTC. The chain couples TRBV5-1 to TRBJ2-1, with D possibly being TRBD2 (5 bases). The CDR3 length is 14 residues. Trimming pared 0 bases from V and 11 bases from J, leaving 15 bases between. Germline lookup yields CDR1 SGHRS and CDR2 YFSETQ. The full variable domain, with the rest looked up from reference TRBV5-1 and TRBJ2-1, is KAGVTQTPRYLIKTRGQQVTLSCSPISGHRSVSWYQQTPGQGLQFLFEYFSETQRNKGNFPGRFSGRQFSNSRSEMNVSTLELGDSALYLCASSLEVSTGKQFFGPGTRLTVL.

This clonotype was detected a few times. The chain couples TRBV2 to TRBJ2-2; D not certain. CDR3 length equals 13 residues. Germline CDR1 is SNHLY and CDR2 is FYNNEI. The V end was cut by 7 bases, the J end by 5 bases, with 11 bases between. CDR3 region: CASNVRVTGELFF. The CDR3 DNA is TGTGCCAGCAATGTACGAGTGACCGGGGAGCTGTTTTTT.